The T cell receptor (beta chain) described here comes from a study of OX40 agonist ivuxolimab in advanced cancers. Context from the whole study: Ivuxolimab, which targeted the costimulatory receptor OX40 (CD134), was an agonistic, fully human IgG2 monoclonal antibody. Intravenous ivuxolimab was administered to patients every 2 weeks at six dose levels: 0.01, 0.1, 0.3, 1.5, 3 and 10 mg/kg. Of the roughly 52 dose-escalation patients, hepatocellular carcinoma was present in 19, melanoma in approximately 15, renal cell carcinoma in 9 and head and neck cancer in 9. In the dose-escalation cohort, 70% to 85% of patients were male, and the mean age was approximately 60 years, with a range of 23 to 79. Patients were allowed to have had prior anti-PD-1, anti-PD-L1 or anti-CTLA-4 therapy, and roughly 40% of the dose-escalation patients had previously received checkpoint inhibitors. Partial responses were achieved by three dose-escalation patients, of whom one had hepatocellular carcinoma and two had cutaneous melanoma. Peripheral TCRbeta sequencing was intended to test whether TCR sequence diversity was altered and clonal T-cell expansion was caused by ivuxolimab. The paper reports the monotherapy dose-escalation portion (N of about 54 patients) of the phase I ivuxolimab trial. Points the paper makes about the study in general: At doses of 0.1 to 3.0 mg/kg, clonal expansion of both CD4+ and CD8+ T cells in blood was seen between baseline and week 6. After ivuxolimab, expanded clones were on average more numerous among CD8+ T cells than among CD4+ T cells. Antigen specificity was not determined for the clonally expanded peripheral T cells. In the 0.1-3.0 mg/kg groups, partial responders were among the patients with the lowest normalized peripheral clonal expansion, particularly in CD8+ T cells. Low levels of normalized T-cell clonal expansion were also seen in some patients who did not respond.

Genomic DNA was extracted from sorted cells for sequencing of the TCRbeta CDR3 region. The immunoSEQ Assay was used to sequence the TCRbeta CDR3 regions. In TCRdb, the immuneACCESS table is reduced to in-frame sequences with V and J assigned. These tables do not hold every clone; where another copy was compared, an unresolved V gene accounts for under half, and the others remain unexplained. Within this sample are more than 45,000 clones, with 90% to 95% of them counted one time only. The ten largest clones take up approximately 12% of the sample. V loses 1 base of germline sequence and J loses 4 bases, and the interval between the two ends is 11 bases. Reading the germline V gene gives CDR1 SGDLS and CDR2 YYNGEE. The CDR3 runs 15 residues from the cysteine to the phenylalanine. Only CDR3 DNA is held: 45 bases, read in frame from base 1. This clone was recorded a few times. This receptor's antigen is unknown. Base qualities are not at hand, and no much larger clone is one base apart.

The trial excluded patients who had a history of autoimmune disease or were on systemic immunosuppression. In every dose cohort, peripheral blood was drawn for TCR sequencing at baseline, cycle 4 day 1, and cycle 7 day 1. The samples were taken from a phase I, first-in-human, multicenter, open-label dose-escalation trial of ivuxolimab. Adults with locally advanced or metastatic melanoma, renal cell carcinoma, hepatocellular carcinoma or head and neck squamous cell carcinoma were enrolled in the trial. Before TCR sequencing, CD4+ and CD8+ T cells were separately sorted from peripheral blood. Source: CD4+ or CD8+ T cells sorted from blood, taken in a trial of the OX40 agonist ivuxolimab. The chain uses TRBV9 and TRBJ2-2; TRBD2 is a weak D gene call, 6 bases matching. The clonotype was recovered from an adult with an advanced solid tumor such as melanoma, head and neck, liver or kidney cancer. The encoded CDR3 is CASSVQGGVTGELFF. The bases are TGTGCCAGCAGCGTACAAGGCGGGGTCACCGGGGAGCTGTTTTTT.